This T cell receptor (beta chain) was identified in a study of human T cells and chemical hapten exposure (dated by TCRdb to the early 2020s). With regard to the full study: For sensitization, 2% DPC in acetone was applied to a roughly 2 cm by roughly 2 cm area of upper inner arm skin. Patch tests used Finn chambers with 0.01% DPC on the upper back, scored after 6 days by International Contact Dermatitis Research Group standards. Blood samples were taken from patients before sensitization (week 0) and then at 2, 6 and about 24 weeks after DPC sensitization. Blood for TCR sequencing was provided by twenty-nine alopecia patients at one to four time points (pre-sensitization, 2, 6 and 24 weeks). Libraries were pooled for sequencing, and variation in per-sample TCR yields was attributed mainly to small differences in library volumes within the pool. Throughout the roughly 25-week study period, patients were also given weekly therapeutic DPC doses on the scalp. Alopecia areata with under or over 50% scalp involvement, alopecia totalis and alopecia universalis were represented in the patient cohort, which was mostly female. Peripheral blood TCR repertoire changes were tracked in vivo in alopecia patients during primary and secondary sensitization to the hapten diphenylcyclopropenone (DPC).

Library prep was done by RACE. The reads were generated on a NextSeq 500. Library preparation attached unique molecular identifiers to individual cDNA molecules for quantitative, reproducible TCR counting. Each blood RNA sample was used to sequence both TCR alpha and TCR beta chains. In the original analysis: A median of about 87,000 TCRs per sample was observed, with a range of about 20,000 to 700,000. The Decombinator software suite was used to annotate V, J and CDR3 in the TCR reads. For PS versus PT1 abundance plots, all samples were subsampled to the same number of TCRs (28,000). Expanded TCRs were defined as absent before sensitization and observed at least eight times at the 2-week time point. The public sequencing data were trimmed at Q25 with fastp and processed into clonotypes with MiXCR by TCRdb, which kept only in-frame beta chains. Each record represents a unique CDR3 protein, reported with the most common genes and DNA among its rows. The V and J calls, along with clone size, are taken from TCRdb and not from the paper's own processing. This sample has 70,000 to 90,000 distinct CDR3 sequences in its table, and under 11% of those were observed once. The biggest ten clones account for 4.5% to 5% of the sample.

Comment on this clonotype: Its antigen specificity is not known. No per-base quality is available; no much larger clone lies one base away.

The germline V gene encodes CDR1 SGHTA and CDR2 FQGNSA. The CDR3 measures 12 amino acids from cysteine to phenylalanine. Only CDR3 DNA remains: 36 bases, in frame from the first base. A distance of 4 bases separates the germline ends of V and J, which lose 3 bases and 4 bases respectively. Summary of the overall study and its limitations: Because every patient had alopecia, a presumed autoimmune disease, the patients' immune response might differ from that of healthy individuals. The number of TCRs above 1 in 1000 frequency did not change with DPC sensitization; there was no evidence of global repertoire structure alterations. Expanded TCRs formed significantly more large CDR3 similarity clusters than pre-sensitization or healthy control sets, consistent with antigen-driven responses. Patch test score was positively correlated with the number of PT1 expanded TCRs, with significance at thresholds 8, 16 and 32 but not at 4. Repeated subsampling changed both the strength of the expansion versus patch-test correlation and the threshold at which the correlation became significant.

The time point label for this specimen denotes: patch test 2, 6 weeks after DPC sensitization. In the paper's terms, the treatment or condition label means: therapeutic diphenylcyclopropenone sensitization with weekly scalp DPC. Blood at each patch-test visit was drawn before the patch test was applied. Eligible patients were aged 18 to 70, diagnosed with alopecia, deemed suitable for DPC therapy, and excluded if pregnant. Total RNA was isolated from unfractionated whole blood collected in Tempus Blood RNA tubes. This clonotype originated in a woman aged 50 to 65 with alopecia areata. Some clones in this sample may be carry-over from other donors' samples. The sample was whole blood, taken in connection with sensitization to the hapten diphenylcyclopropenone (DPC). The chain is made from TRBV7-2 and TRBJ1-5, with no reliable assignment of the D segment. The CDR3 has the sequence CASSFGNQPQHF. Here is the DNA: TGTGCCAGCAGCTTCGGTAATCAGCCCCAGCATTTT.